These T cell receptor beta chains were read from a single sample in a study of early T cells in non-severe SARS-CoV-2 infection. Each CDR3 protein is one row after TCRdb ran MiXCR on the 5' RACE reads. The profile shows about 84,000 distinct CDR3 sequences, about an eighth of them singletons. The source material was whole blood. The source is an adult who was a healthcare worker with PCR-confirmed SARS-CoV-2 infection or an uninfected control (not recorded which). Each CDR3 is given with its conserved first and last residue. Fields, in order: V gene, D gene, J gene, clone size, CDR3 length, CDR3 protein, CDR3 DNA. A D gene is named only where the DNA matches it firmly. Only some rows state a clone size, as once, few, many or a class for expanded clones.

>TRBV29-1|TRBD2|TRBJ2-7|.|16
CSVSGLAGTRDYEQYF
TGCAGCGTTTCCGGACTAGCGGGAACCCGGGACTACGAGCAGTACTTC
>TRBV5-4|TRBD2|TRBJ2-3|.|15
CASRRTGGGLYTQYF
TGTGCCAGCAGAAGGACCGGGGGGGGCCTATATACGCAGTATTTT
>TRBV7-3|TRBD1|TRBJ2-7|many|14
CASSFDRGDYEQYF
TGTGCCAGCAGCTTCGACAGGGGGGACTACGAGCAGTACTTC
>TRBV20-1|TRBD2|TRBJ2-1|few|13
CSAPGERESEQFF
TGCAGTGCCCCGGGTGAGCGGGAGTCTGAGCAGTTCTTC
>TRBV19|TRBD2|TRBJ2-5|.|15
CASSIAAGGQETQYF
TGTGCCAGTAGTATAGCGGCGGGGGGGCAAGAGACCCAGTACTTC
>TRBV15|TRBD1|TRBJ2-2|.|16
CATSMGQGTNTGELFF
TGTGCCACCAGCATGGGACAGGGGACGAACACCGGGGAGCTGTTTTTT
>TRBV10-3|.|TRBJ2-7|many|12
CAISERSYEQYF
TGTGCCATCAGTGAGCGATCCTACGAGCAGTACTTC
>TRBV11-3|TRBD1|TRBJ1-2|.|17
CASSLNMRQGVNYGYTF
TGTGCCAGCAGCTTAAACATGAGACAGGGGGTCAACTATGGCTACACCTTC
>TRBV7-2|.|TRBJ2-3|few|15
CASSLRRASTDTQYF
TGTGCCAGCAGCTTAAGGCGGGCTAGCACAGATACGCAGTATTTT
>TRBV11-2|.|TRBJ2-3|many|15
CASSLSGTNTDTQYF
TGTGCCAGCAGCCTAAGCGGGACAAACACAGATACGCAGTATTTT
>TRBV12-3/TRBV12-4|.|TRBJ2-5|many|14
CASTGPRGSETQYF
TGTGCCAGCACCGGGCCCCGGGGAAGTGAGACCCAGTACTTC
>TRBV11-3|.|TRBJ1-5|.|15
CASSLSGAPNQPQHF
TGTGCCAGCAGCCTTAGCGGGGCCCCCAATCAGCCCCAGCATTTT
>TRBV6-1|.|TRBJ2-2|few|16
CASSEVAGEDTGELFF
TGTGCCAGCAGTGAAGTGGCAGGGGAAGACACCGGGGAGCTGTTTTTT
>TRBV9|.|TRBJ2-1|few|14
CASSAEGEHNEQFF
TGTGCCAGCAGCGCAGAGGGGGAGCACAATGAGCAGTTCTTC
>TRBV5-1|.|TRBJ2-3|.|17
CASSLATAPVITDTQYF
TGCGCCAGCAGCTTGGCCACAGCCCCTGTGATCACAGATACGCAGTATTTT
>TRBV12-3/TRBV12-4|TRBD2|TRBJ2-1|.|15
CASSLSGKGPNEQFF
TGTGCCAGCAGTCTTAGCGGGAAGGGTCCCAATGAGCAGTTCTTC
>TRBV6-6|.|TRBJ2-3|many|17
CASSYPTELQLTDTQYF
TGTGCCAGCAGTTACCCCACGGAACTGCAACTGACAGATACGCAGTATTTT
>TRBV6-2/TRBV6-3|.|TRBJ1-5|.|15
CASSRTPAGNQPQHF
TGTGCCAGCAGTCGGACTCCAGCGGGCAATCAGCCCCAGCATTTT
>TRBV9|.|TRBJ2-3|many|13
CASSRAATDTQYF
TGTGCCAGCAGCAGAGCAGCCACAGATACGCAGTATTTT
>TRBV29-1|.|TRBJ1-1|few|11
CSVGQNTEAFF
TGCAGCGTGGGACAGAACACTGAAGCTTTCTTT
>TRBV20-1|.|TRBJ1-5|many|14
CSANPGAGNQPQHF
TGCAGTGCTAACCCAGGGGCTGGCAATCAGCCCCAGCATTTT